This is a list of T cell receptor beta chains from one sample in a study of tumor-infiltrating lymphocytes in primary liver carcinoma. TCRdb re-called the multiplex PCR reads through MiXCR, storing one row per CDR3 protein. The repertoire has about 320,000 distinct CDR3 sequences, about 50% of them found once; the top ten carry over 15%. The source material was peripheral blood. Source of these receptors: a woman under 40 with primary liver carcinoma and hepatitis B virus infection. The CDR3 runs from the conserved cysteine through the conserved F or W. D genes are given only for firm matches.

TRBJ1-5 TRBV6-5 - CASSLRGNKPQHF
TRBJ2-1 TRBV4-2 TRBD2 CTSGGSSRSGQFF
TRBJ2-7 TRBV28 TRBD1 CASSSNRGVHF
TRBJ2-1 TRBV11-3 TRBD2 CANTTSSGRKSYNEQFF
TRBJ2-1 TRBV13 - CASSLGSKYNEQFF
TRBJ1-2 TRBV5-6 - CASSLVNRDTNYGYTF
TRBJ1-6 TRBV21-1 - CASSKNGEHHNSPLHF
TRBJ2-2 TRBV7-8 - CASSLWGGNTWELFF
TRBJ1-1 TRBV29-1 - CSAQVGWNTEAFF
TRBJ2-7 TRBV4-2 TRBD1 CASGQGDRAEQYF
TRBJ2-5 TRBV13 TRBD1 CAGSPQGEDRETQYF
TRBJ2-2 TRBV5-1 - CASSFGPMGDTGELFF
TRBJ1-1 TRBV6-2/TRBV6-3 - CVSSYLGTEAFF
TRBJ2-4 TRBV2 TRBD1 CASTEMGQNIQYF
TRBJ2-7 TRBV11-3 - CASSPEAPSEQYF